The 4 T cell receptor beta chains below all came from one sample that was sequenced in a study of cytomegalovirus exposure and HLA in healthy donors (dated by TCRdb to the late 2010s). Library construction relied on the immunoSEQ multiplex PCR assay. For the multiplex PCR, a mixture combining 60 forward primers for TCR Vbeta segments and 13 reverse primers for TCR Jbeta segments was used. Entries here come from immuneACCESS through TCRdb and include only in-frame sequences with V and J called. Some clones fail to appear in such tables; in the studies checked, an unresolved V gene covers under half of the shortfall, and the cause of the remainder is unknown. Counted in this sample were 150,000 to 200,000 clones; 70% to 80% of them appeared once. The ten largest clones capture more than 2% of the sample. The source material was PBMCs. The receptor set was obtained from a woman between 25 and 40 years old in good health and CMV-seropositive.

The CDR3 loop reads CASSPQGPDTQYF. The DNA for the CDR3 is TGTGCCAGCAGCCCTCAGGGGCCAGATACGCAGTATTTT. The chain links TRBV7-2 to TRBJ2-3, with a tentative D call TRBD1 (6 bases). Trimming took off 5 bases at V and 4 bases at J, with 10 bases between the two ends. CDR1 and CDR2 (germline): SGHTA, FQGNSA. The CDR3 extends over 13 amino acids.

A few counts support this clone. CDR3 loop: CASSGTGGVSGNTIYF. The CDR3 DNA sequence: TGCGCCAGCAGTGGAACAGGGGGAGTTTCGGGAAACACCATATATTTT. The chain uses TRBV10-2 and TRBJ1-3; 8 bases are shared with TRBD1. The germline gives CDR1 WSHSY, CDR2 SAAADI. This CDR3 has 16 amino acids. After removal of 4 bases from V and 4 bases from J, the junction contained 9 bases not matched to a gene.

The CDR3 nucleotides are TGTGCCAGCAGTTATGAGGGCGGGAATGGCTACACCTTC. Amino acid sequence: CASSYEGGNGYTF. The chain links TRBV6-6 to TRBJ1-2, with D unclear. The ends were cut back, 3 bases at V and 6 bases at J, with 11 bases in the middle. CDR3 length: 13 amino acids. CDR1 and CDR2 from the germline V gene are MNHNY and SVGAGI (reference sequence).

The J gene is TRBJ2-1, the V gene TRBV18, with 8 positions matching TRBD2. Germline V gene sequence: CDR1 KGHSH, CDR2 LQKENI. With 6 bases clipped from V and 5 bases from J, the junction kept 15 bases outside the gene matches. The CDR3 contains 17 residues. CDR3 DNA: TGTGCCAGCTCCCTCGGCGGGGGGCTTAGGACCCACAATGAGCAGTTCTTC. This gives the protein CASSLGGGLRTHNEQFF.